This T cell receptor (beta chain) derives from a study of radiation and T cells in renal cell carcinoma. For the study at large: Nephrectomy followed 15 Gy stereotactic body radiation by 4 weeks.

On this clone itself: Antigen specificity is unknown.

Findings and limits, study-wide: Top tumor clonotypes rose in blood 2 weeks post-radiation, then contracted. No pretreatment tumor biopsies were available for baseline clonotypes.

TCRdb's table, derived via immunoSEQ multiplex PCR, lists solely in-frame clones and lacks some. The repertoire holds roughly 150,000 clones, with about 85% as singletons. Germline V gene sequence: CDR1 SGHTA, CDR2 FQGTGA. Trimming cost V 4 bases and J 4 bases; bases outside gene matches: 20. The CDR3 length is 19 residues. Time point indicated: baseline pretreatment blood. Documented treatment: 15 Gy SBRT to primary tumor, nephrectomy 4 weeks later. After SBRT, blood was collected at 2 and 4 weeks, plus baseline. The gene calls are TRBV7-3 and TRBJ2-3, with 7 bases matching TRBD2. Here the sequenced sample was blood, taken from a patient whose treatment included radiotherapy and nephrectomy. This TCR derives from a woman aged 70 to 79 with renal cell carcinoma. The CDR3, as DNA: TGTGCCAGCAGCTACAAGGGTATGGTCCGAGCGGGGAAGGCAGATACGCAGTATTTT. Encoded protein: CASSYKGMVRAGKADTQYF.